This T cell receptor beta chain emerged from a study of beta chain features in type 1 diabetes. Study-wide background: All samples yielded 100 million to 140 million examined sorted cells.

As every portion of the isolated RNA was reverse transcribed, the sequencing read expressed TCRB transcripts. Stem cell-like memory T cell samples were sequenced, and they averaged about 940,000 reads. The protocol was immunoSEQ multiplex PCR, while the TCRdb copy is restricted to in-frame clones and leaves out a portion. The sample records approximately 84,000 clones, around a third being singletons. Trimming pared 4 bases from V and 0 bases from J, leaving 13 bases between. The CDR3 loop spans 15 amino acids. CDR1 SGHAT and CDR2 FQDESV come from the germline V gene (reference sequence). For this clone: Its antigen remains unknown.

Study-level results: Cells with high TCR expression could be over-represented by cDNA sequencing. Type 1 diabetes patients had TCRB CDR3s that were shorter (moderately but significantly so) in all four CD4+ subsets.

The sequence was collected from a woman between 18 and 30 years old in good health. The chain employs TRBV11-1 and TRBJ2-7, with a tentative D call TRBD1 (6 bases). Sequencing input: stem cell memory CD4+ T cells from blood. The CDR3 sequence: CASSSRGHNSYEQYF. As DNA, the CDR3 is TGTGCCAGCAGCTCCCGGGGACACAACTCCTACGAGCAGTACTTC. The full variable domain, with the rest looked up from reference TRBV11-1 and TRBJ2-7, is EAEVAQSPRYKITEKSQAVAFWCDPISGHATLYWYRQILGQGPELLVQFQDESVVDDSQLPKDRFSAERLKGVDSTLKIQPAELGDSAMYLCASSSRGHNSYEQYFGPGTRLTVT.